The source of this T cell receptor beta chain is a study of blood T cell repertoires in COVID-19. Study-wide background: PBMCs, B-cell-depleted T cells, or T cells were the source of the cDNA or gDNA that made up the material.

Authors' processing steps: Counts of nucleated cells, estimated from reference gene primer amplification, were obtained. Sequencing was performed with immunoSEQ multiplex PCR; in TCRdb, only in-frame clones are kept and a portion is missing. V, J and clone size reflect that table, while D and trimming were determined from the DNA. The data hold roughly 120,000 clones, with about 93% observed a single time. The CDR3 runs to 14 residues. The V gene's germline CDR1 is SGHRS and CDR2 YFSETQ. V was shortened by 4 bases and J by 0 bases, with 7 bases between the two germline ends. Seattle enrolled patients during active infection and tracked them longitudinally.

The source material was peripheral blood. This TCR came from a man between 45 and 60 years old with COVID-19, enrolled during active disease. The chain couples TRBV5-1 to TRBJ2-2; D ambiguous. The CDR3 DNA reads TGCGCCAGCAGCAGCCTAGCGAACACCGGGGAGCTGTTTTTT. Translating it yields CASSSLANTGELFF.